This is a list of T cell receptor beta chains from one sample in a study of cytomegalovirus exposure and HLA in healthy donors. The data were produced by immunoSEQ multiplex PCR, yet TCRdb's version contains in-frame clones alone and is incomplete. The repertoire has about 200,000 clones, approximately 82% of them found once; the top ten carry about 1.5%. The sequenced material came from PBMCs. Receptors originate from a young woman in good health and CMV-seronegative. Both conserved end residues are part of each CDR3. The D gene is left open where the match is weak. Rows give clone size only sometimes, using once, few, many, or a class for an expanded clone.

size | D | length | J | V | CDR3 | DNA
- | - | 15 | TRBJ1-3 | TRBV4-3 | CASSQSSRSGNTIYF | TGCGCCAGCAGCCAAAGTTCGCGCTCTGGAAACACCATATATTTT
- | - | 15 | TRBJ2-3 | TRBV4-3 | CASSHSTGVTDTQYF | TGCGCCAGCAGCCATTCAACCGGGGTTACAGATACGCAGTATTTT
- | - | 16 | TRBJ2-5 | TRBV4-3 | CASSQDRSVRGETQYF | TGCGCCAGCAGCCAAGATCGTAGTGTCCGGGGAGAGACCCAGTACTTC
- | - | 14 | TRBJ2-3 | TRBV7-2 | CASSRGPGTDTQYF | TGTGCCAGCAGCCGAGGCCCGGGCACAGATACGCAGTATTTT
- | TRBD1 | 14 | TRBJ1-2 | TRBV7-2 | CASSPRGQDYGYTF | TGTGCCAGCAGCCCCAGGGGGCAGGACTATGGCTACACCTTC
- | - | 15 | TRBJ1-5 | TRBV7-8 | CASSPPGNLDQPQHF | TGTGCCAGCAGCCCACCAGGGAACCTTGATCAGCCCCAGCATTTT
once | - | 14 | TRBJ1-1 | TRBV11-3 | CASSPGGMNTEAFF | TGTGCCAGCAGCCCTGGGGGGATGAACACTGAAGCTTTCTTT
- | - | 15 | TRBJ2-1 | TRBV7-9 | CSSSFSGDSYNEQFF | TGTTCCAGCAGCTTTTCAGGGGACTCCTACAATGAGCAGTTCTTC
- | - | 17 | TRBJ2-6 | TRBV28 | CASSETGGRAGANVLTF | TGTGCCAGCAGCGAAACCGGGGGACGGGCCGGGGCCAACGTCCTGACTTTC
- | TRBD1 | 15 | TRBJ2-1 | TRBV6-5 | CASSRRDRDNNEQFF | TGTGCCAGCAGTCGCCGGGACAGGGACAACAATGAGCAGTTCTTC
few | TRBD2 | 19 | TRBJ2-2 | TRBV4-1 | CASSLARGLAETITGELFF | TGCGCCAGCAGCCTCGCCCGGGGACTAGCGGAGACTATCACCGGGGAGCTGTTTTTT
- | - | 13 | TRBJ1-2 | TRBV2 | CASSETLNSGYTF | TGTGCCAGCAGTGAAACCCTAAACTCTGGCTACACCTTC
- | - | 15 | TRBJ2-7 | TRBV11-2 | CASSSGQTIPYEQYF | TGTGCCAGCAGCTCGGGACAAACGATTCCCTACGAGCAGTACTTC
- | TRBD1 | 15 | TRBJ1-5 | TRBV19 | CASSIDLTGGQPQHF | TGTGCCAGTAGTATAGATCTTACAGGGGGTCAGCCCCAGCATTTT
- | - | 13 | TRBJ2-2 | TRBV29-1 | CSVESLYTGELFF | TGCAGCGTTGAGTCACTATACACCGGGGAGCTGTTTTTT
once | TRBD1 | 18 | TRBJ1-1 | TRBV7-2 | CASSRGPGQGHLNTEAFF | TGTGCCAGCAGCCGCGGACCGGGACAGGGGCACTTGAACACTGAAGCTTTCTTT
- | - | 11 | TRBJ1-2 | TRBV30 | CAWSTGNGYTF | TGTGCCTGGAGTACAGGGAATGGCTACACCTTC
- | - | 17 | TRBJ2-1 | TRBV7-9 | CASSPPVSGPSYNEQFF | TGTGCCAGCAGCCCTCCTGTTAGCGGACCCTCCTACAATGAGCAGTTCTTC
once | TRBD2 | 16 | TRBJ2-1 | TRBV13 | CASSYSTSGRYNEQFF | TGTGCCAGCAGCTACTCGACTAGCGGGCGATACAATGAGCAGTTCTTC
- | TRBD2 | 17 | TRBJ2-7 | TRBV15 | CATSRDLLAGGSYEQYF | TGTGCCACCAGCAGAGATCTCCTAGCGGGAGGCTCCTACGAGCAGTACTTC
- | - | 13 | TRBJ2-5 | TRBV28 | CASSLQIQETQYF | TGTGCCAGCAGTCTACAGATCCAAGAGACCCAGTACTTC
- | - | 14 | TRBJ2-7 | TRBV6-6 | CASSPTEVTYEQYF | TGTGCCAGCAGCCCAACGGAGGTTACCTACGAGCAGTACTTC
once | - | 13 | TRBJ1-2 | TRBV27 | CASSLNTPYGYTF | TGTGCCAGCAGTTTAAACACACCCTATGGCTACACCTTC
once | - | 13 | TRBJ2-1 | TRBV7-9 | CASSSGDYNEQFF | TGTGCCAGCAGCTCGGGGGACTACAATGAGCAGTTCTTC
- | TRBD2 | 17 | TRBJ2-5 | TRBV7-2 | CASSFLAGPLPRETQYF | TGTGCCAGCAGCTTTCTAGCGGGGCCATTACCCAGAGAGACCCAGTACTTC
- | TRBD2 | 14 | TRBJ2-1 | TRBV6-1 | CASLGGVRFDEQFF | TGTGCCAGCCTTGGGGGGGTACGGTTCGATGAGCAGTTCTTC
- | - | 16 | TRBJ1-5 | TRBV15 | CATSRGGTGLKGTQHF | TGTGCCACCAGCAGGGGTGGAACAGGGTTAAAAGGGACCCAGCATTTT
- | TRBD1 | 15 | TRBJ2-3 | TRBV5-1 | CASSFGQGYTDTQYF | TGCGCCAGCAGCTTCGGACAGGGGTACACAGATACGCAGTATTTT
- | - | 15 | TRBJ1-1 | TRBV11-2 | CASSSLGGGNTEAFF | TGTGCCAGCAGCTCCCTGGGGGGTGGTAACACTGAAGCTTTCTTT
- | - | 16 | TRBJ2-1 | TRBV4-3 | CASSQDRASAYNEQFF | TGCGCCAGCAGCCAAGATAGGGCTAGCGCATACAATGAGCAGTTCTTC
once | TRBD2 | 19 | TRBJ2-2 | TRBV30 | CAWSVKASGRGRATGELFF | TGTGCCTGGAGTGTAAAGGCTAGCGGGAGAGGTCGGGCCACCGGGGAGCTGTTTTTT
few | TRBD2 | 15 | TRBJ2-1 | TRBV2 | CAFHLAGGPLNEQFF | TGTGCCTTCCATCTAGCGGGAGGGCCACTCAATGAGCAGTTCTTC
- | - | 14 | TRBJ2-7 | TRBV9 | CASSPEGESYEQYF | TGTGCCAGCAGCCCGGAGGGAGAGAGCTACGAGCAGTACTTC
- | - | 16 | TRBJ1-3 | TRBV25-1 | CASSDRDTFSGNTIYF | TGTGCCAGCAGTGACCGGGACACCTTCTCTGGAAACACCATATATTTT
- | TRBD1 | 14 | TRBJ2-7 | TRBV19 | CASSRGQISYEQYF | TGTGCCTCATCAAGGGGACAGATATCCTACGAGCAGTACTTC
- | TRBD2 | 15 | TRBJ2-2 | TRBV19 | CASGLAGVYTGELFF | TGTGCCAGTGGACTAGCGGGAGTATATACCGGGGAGCTGTTTTTT
- | - | 13 | TRBJ1-2 | TRBV27 | CASSLLRHGGYTF | TGTGCCAGCAGTTTATTAAGACATGGTGGCTACACCTTC
- | - | 13 | TRBJ2-1 | TRBV7-2 | CASSLKTIADRFF | TGTGCCAGCAGCTTAAAGACAATAGCGGATAGGTTCTTC
- | - | 15 | TRBJ2-2 | TRBV6-1 | CASSALGRNTGELFF | TGTGCCAGCAGCGCGTTGGGGAGGAACACCGGGGAGCTGTTTTTT
once | TRBD2 | 16 | TRBJ2-7 | TRBV5-4 | CASSLPSGTSPYEQYF | TGTGCCAGCAGCTTACCCTCCGGGACTAGCCCCTACGAGCAGTACTTC
- | TRBD2 | 13 | TRBJ2-1 | TRBV30 | CAWSEKPGTRTVF | TGTGCCTGGAGCGAGAAACCCGGGACTAGGACCGTCTTC
- | - | 15 | TRBJ2-1 | TRBV4-2 | CASRKPGSGYNEQFF | TGTGCCAGCAGGAAACCAGGGTCCGGCTACAATGAGCAGTTCTTC
- | TRBD1 | 13 | TRBJ1-1 | TRBV27 | CASSPGGVAEAFF | TGTGCCAGCAGCCCAGGGGGAGTGGCTGAAGCTTTCTTT
- | - | 14 | TRBJ2-1 | TRBV7-2 | CASSLEYSKREQFF | TGTGCCAGCAGCTTAGAATATTCAAAGAGAGAGCAGTTCTTC
- | TRBD1 | 16 | TRBJ2-1 | TRBV4-3 | CASSLRTGASYNEQFF | TGCGCCAGCAGCCTGAGGACAGGGGCCTCCTACAATGAGCAGTTCTTC
few | TRBD2 | 20 | TRBJ2-6 | TRBV5-4 | CASSLLTSGIALGGANVLTF | TGTGCCAGCAGCTTGTTGACTAGCGGGATTGCCCTGGGTGGGGCCAACGTCCTGACTTTC
- | TRBD2 | 18 | TRBJ2-3 | TRBV28 | CASSLRGLAGVRTDTQYF | TGTGCCAGCAGTTTAAGGGGGCTAGCGGGAGTGAGGACAGATACGCAGTATTTT
- | TRBD1 | 18 | TRBJ1-5 | TRBV7-2 | CASSSGTGGLLSNQPQHF | TGTGCCAGCAGCTCCGGGACAGGGGGGTTACTTAGCAATCAGCCCCAGCATTTT
- | - | 15 | TRBJ1-2 | TRBV12-5 | CASGLVLGDSYGYTF | TGTGCTAGTGGTTTGGTACTAGGGGACTCCTATGGCTACACCTTC
once | TRBD1 | 16 | TRBJ2-3 | TRBV11-3 | CASSLDGQGRGDTQYF | TGTGCCAGCAGCTTAGACGGACAGGGAAGAGGGGATACGCAGTATTTT
- | - | 13 | TRBJ2-5 | TRBV19 | CASSILEQETQYF | TGTGCCAGTAGTATCTTGGAGCAAGAGACCCAGTACTTC
- | - | 14 | TRBJ1-3 | TRBV28 | CASSSGGEGNTIYF | TGTGCCAGCAGCTCTGGGGGGGAAGGAAACACCATATATTTT
- | TRBD2 | 15 | TRBJ2-1 | TRBV28 | CASITGTSGNNEQFF | TGTGCCAGCATTACCGGGACTAGCGGGAACAATGAGCAGTTCTTC
- | TRBD2 | 16 | TRBJ2-7 | TRBV14 | CASSQEVGRRGVEQYF | TGTGCCAGCAGCCAAGAGGTTGGCCGGCGGGGGGTCGAGCAGTACTTC
- | TRBD2 | 15 | TRBJ2-2 | TRBV7-9 | CASSPRDYRTGELFF | TGTGCCAGCAGCCCCCGGGACTACCGAACCGGGGAGCTGTTTTTT
- | TRBD2 | 14 | TRBJ2-5 | TRBV9 | CASSVGEGLKTQYF | TGTGCCAGCAGCGTGGGGGAGGGTTTGAAGACCCAGTACTTC
- | TRBD2 | 17 | TRBJ2-1 | TRBV19 | CASSLAGLAGIYNEQFF | TGTGCCAGTAGCCTGGCGGGACTAGCGGGTATCTACAATGAGCAGTTCTTC
- | TRBD2 | 15 | TRBJ2-1 | TRBV2 | CASRGLAGSYNEQFF | TGTGCCAGCAGGGGACTAGCGGGGTCTTACAATGAGCAGTTCTTC
- | TRBD1 | 15 | TRBJ2-7 | TRBV5-1 | CASSTGQGLNYEQYF | TGCGCCAGCAGCACGGGACAGGGCTTAAACTACGAGCAGTACTTC